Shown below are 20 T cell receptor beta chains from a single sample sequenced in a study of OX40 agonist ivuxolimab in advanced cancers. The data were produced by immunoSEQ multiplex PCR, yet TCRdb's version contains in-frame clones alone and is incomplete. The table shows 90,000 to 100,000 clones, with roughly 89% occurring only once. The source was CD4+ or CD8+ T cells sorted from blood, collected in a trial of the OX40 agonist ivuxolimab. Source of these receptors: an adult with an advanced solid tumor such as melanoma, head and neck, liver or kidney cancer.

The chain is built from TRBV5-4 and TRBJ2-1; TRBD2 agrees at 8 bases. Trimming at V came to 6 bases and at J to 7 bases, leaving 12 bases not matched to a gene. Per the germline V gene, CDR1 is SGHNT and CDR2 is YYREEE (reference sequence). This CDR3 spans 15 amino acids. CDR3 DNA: TGTGCCAGCACCCCGCGCCTAGCGGGTGGGAATGAGCAGTTCTTC. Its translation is CASTPRLAGGNEQFF.

The CDR3 DNA reads TGTGCCAGCAGCAGGACAGTTCGAGGCTACACCTTC. Its translation: CASSRTVRGYTF. The rearrangement links TRBV2 to TRBJ1-2; tentative D call: TRBD1 (6 bases). The CDR3 length is 12 residues. The germline V and J ends were trimmed by 6 bases and 8 bases, with 13 bases remaining between them. Germline V gene sequence: CDR1 SNHLY, CDR2 FYNNEI. The entire variable domain, with the rest obtained from reference TRBV2 and TRBJ1-2, is as follows: EPEVTQTPSHQVTQMGQEVILRCVPISNHLYFYWYRQILGQKVEFLVSFYNNEISEKSEIFDDQFSVERPDGSNFTLKIRSTKLEDSAMYFCASSRTVRGYTFGSGTRLTVV.

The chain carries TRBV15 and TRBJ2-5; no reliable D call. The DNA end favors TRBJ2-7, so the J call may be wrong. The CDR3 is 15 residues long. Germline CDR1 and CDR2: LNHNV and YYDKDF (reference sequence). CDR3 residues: CATSRDQTHTGEQYF. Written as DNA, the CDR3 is TGTGCCACCAGCAGAGATCAAACACACACGGGCGAGCAGTACTTC.

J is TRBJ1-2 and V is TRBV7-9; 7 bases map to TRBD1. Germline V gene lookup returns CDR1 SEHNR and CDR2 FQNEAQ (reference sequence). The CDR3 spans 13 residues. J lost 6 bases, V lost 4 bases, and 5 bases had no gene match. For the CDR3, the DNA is TGTGCCAGCAGCTCCACAGGGGACCATGGCTACACCTTC. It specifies CASSSTGDHGYTF. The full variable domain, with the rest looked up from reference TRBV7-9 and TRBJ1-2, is DTGVSQNPRHKITKRGQNVTFRCDPISEHNRLYWYRQTLGQGPEFLTYFQNEAQLEKSRLLSDRFSAERPKGSFSTLEIQRTEQGDSAMYLCASSSTGDHGYTFGSGTRLTVV.

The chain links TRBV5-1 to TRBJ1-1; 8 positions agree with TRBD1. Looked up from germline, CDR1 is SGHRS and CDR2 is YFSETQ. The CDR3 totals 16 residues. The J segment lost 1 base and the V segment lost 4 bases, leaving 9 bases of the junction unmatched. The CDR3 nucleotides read TGCGCCAGCAGCCCCCGGACAGGGACGCCGAACACTGAAGCTTTCTTT. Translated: CASSPRTGTPNTEAFF.

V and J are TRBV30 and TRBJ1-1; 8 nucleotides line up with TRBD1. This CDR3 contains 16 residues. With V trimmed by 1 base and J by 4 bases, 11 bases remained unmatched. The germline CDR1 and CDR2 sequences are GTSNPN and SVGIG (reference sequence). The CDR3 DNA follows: TGTGCCTGGAGTGCCCATCAGGGGGCGCGGGGCACTGAAGCTTTCTTT. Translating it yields CAWSAHQGARGTEAFF.

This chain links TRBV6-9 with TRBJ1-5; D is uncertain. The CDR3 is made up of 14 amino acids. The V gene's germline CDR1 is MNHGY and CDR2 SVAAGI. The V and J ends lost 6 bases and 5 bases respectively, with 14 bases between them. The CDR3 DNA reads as TGTGCCAGCAGGAAGGGTCCAGGTCATCAGCCCCAGCATTTT. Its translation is CASRKGPGHQPQHF.

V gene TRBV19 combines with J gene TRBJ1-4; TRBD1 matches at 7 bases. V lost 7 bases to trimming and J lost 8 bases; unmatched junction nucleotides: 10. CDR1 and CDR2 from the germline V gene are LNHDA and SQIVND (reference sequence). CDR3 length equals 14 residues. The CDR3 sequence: CASTFGTVGEKLFF. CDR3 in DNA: TGTGCCAGTACCTTCGGGACAGTGGGCGAAAAACTGTTTTTT.

CDR3 sequence (DNA): TGTGCCTGGAACAGGGGTGGAGGCACTGAAGCTTTCTTT. Protein: CAWNRGGGTEAFF. The chain links TRBV30 to TRBJ1-1, with 7 bases identical to TRBD1. CDR1 GTSNPN and CDR2 SVGIG come from the germline V gene (reference sequence). The CDR3 extends over 13 amino acids. Unmatched junction bases numbered 6, after V lost 4 bases and J lost 4 bases.

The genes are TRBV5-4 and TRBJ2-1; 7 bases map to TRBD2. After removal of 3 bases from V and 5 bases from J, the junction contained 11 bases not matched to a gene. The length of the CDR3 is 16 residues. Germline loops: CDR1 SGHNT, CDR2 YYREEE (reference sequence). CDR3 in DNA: TGTGCCAGCAGCTCCCCGAGGGCGGGAGCAAACAATGAGCAGTTCTTC. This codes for CASSSPRAGANNEQFF.

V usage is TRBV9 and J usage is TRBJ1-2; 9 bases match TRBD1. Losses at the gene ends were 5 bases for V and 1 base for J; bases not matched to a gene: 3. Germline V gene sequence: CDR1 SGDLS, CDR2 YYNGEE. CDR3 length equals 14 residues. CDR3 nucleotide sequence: TGTGCCAGCAGTCGACAGGGGGTTAACTATGGCTACACCTTC. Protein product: CASSRQGVNYGYTF.

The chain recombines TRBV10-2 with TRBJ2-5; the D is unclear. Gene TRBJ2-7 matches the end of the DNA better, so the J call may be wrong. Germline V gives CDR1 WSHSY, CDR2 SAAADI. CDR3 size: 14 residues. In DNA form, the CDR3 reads TGCGCCAGCAGTGAAACACGCTACGGATCCGAGCAGTACTTC. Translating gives CASSETRYGSEQYF.

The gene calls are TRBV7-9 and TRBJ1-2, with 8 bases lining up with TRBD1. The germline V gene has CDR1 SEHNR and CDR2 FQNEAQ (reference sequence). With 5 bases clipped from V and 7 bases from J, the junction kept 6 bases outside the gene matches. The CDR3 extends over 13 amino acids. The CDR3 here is CASSRRQGFGYTF. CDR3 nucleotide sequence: TGTGCCAGCAGCAGACGACAGGGGTTTGGCTACACCTTC.

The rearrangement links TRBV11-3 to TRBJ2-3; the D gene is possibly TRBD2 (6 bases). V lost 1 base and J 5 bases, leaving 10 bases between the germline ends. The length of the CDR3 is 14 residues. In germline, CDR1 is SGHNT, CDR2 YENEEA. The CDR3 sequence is CASSLGLGGDTQYF. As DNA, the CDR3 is TGTGCCAGCAGCTTAGGGTTGGGGGGAGATACGCAGTATTTT. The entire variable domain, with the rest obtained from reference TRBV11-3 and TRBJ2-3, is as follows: EAGVVQSPRYKIIEKKQPVAFWCNPISGHNTLYWYLQNLGQGPELLIRYENEEAVDDSQLPKDRFSAERLKGVDSTLKIQPAELGDSAVYLCASSLGLGGDTQYFGPGTRLTVL.

The CDR3 here is CASSIDGTGGTEAFF. The CDR3 region has the DNA TGTGCCAGTAGTATAGATGGGACAGGGGGCACTGAAGCTTTCTTT. The chain carries TRBV19 and TRBJ1-1; TRBD1 agrees at 11 bases. Trimming removed 0 bases from V and 4 bases from J; junction bases left unmatched: 1. From germline, CDR1 is LNHDA and CDR2 SQIVND (reference sequence). The CDR3 is made up of 15 amino acids.

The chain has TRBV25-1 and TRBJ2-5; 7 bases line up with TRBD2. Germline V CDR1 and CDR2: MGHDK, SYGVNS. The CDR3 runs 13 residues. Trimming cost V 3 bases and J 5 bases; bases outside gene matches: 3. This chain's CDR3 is CASSDGGVETQYF. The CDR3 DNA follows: TGTGCCAGCAGTGATGGGGGGGTTGAGACCCAGTACTTC.

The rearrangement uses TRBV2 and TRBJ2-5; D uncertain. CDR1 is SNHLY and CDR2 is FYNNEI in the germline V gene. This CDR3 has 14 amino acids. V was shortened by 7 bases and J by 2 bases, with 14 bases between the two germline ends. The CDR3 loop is CASKVRNTQETQYF. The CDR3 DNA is TGTGCCAGCAAGGTCAGGAACACTCAAGAGACCCAGTACTTC.

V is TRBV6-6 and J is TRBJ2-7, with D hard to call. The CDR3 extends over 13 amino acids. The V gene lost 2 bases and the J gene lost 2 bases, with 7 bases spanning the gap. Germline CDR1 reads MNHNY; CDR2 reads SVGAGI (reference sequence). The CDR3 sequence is CASSYDGAYEQYF. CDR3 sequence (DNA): TGTGCCAGCAGTTACGATGGGGCCTACGAGCAGTACTTC.

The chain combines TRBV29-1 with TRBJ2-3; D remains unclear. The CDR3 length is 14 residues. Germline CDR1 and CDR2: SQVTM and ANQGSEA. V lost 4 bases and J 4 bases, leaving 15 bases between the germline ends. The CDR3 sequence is CSVVFSLGADTQYF. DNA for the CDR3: TGCAGCGTTGTTTTTAGCCTCGGTGCAGATACGCAGTATTTT.

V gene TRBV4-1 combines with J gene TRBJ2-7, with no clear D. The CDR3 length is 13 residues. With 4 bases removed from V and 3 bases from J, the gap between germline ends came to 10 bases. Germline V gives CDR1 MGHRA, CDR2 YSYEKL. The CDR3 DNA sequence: TGCGCCAGCAGCCGTGAAACCAGCTACGAGCAGTACTTC. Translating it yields CASSRETSYEQYF.